Here is one T cell receptor (beta chain) with its context. What it recognizes is unknown. CDR3 length: 11 amino acids. V lost 8 bases and J 8 bases, leaving 15 bases between the germline ends. Germline CDR1 reads GTSNPN; CDR2 reads SVGIG (reference sequence). The sample is drawn from a study of cytomegalovirus exposure and HLA in healthy donors. Findings and limits, study-wide: The study flagged some 170 TCR beta chains as cytomegalovirus-associated. Among TCR sequences, most were rare, though some public TCRs appeared in many donors. Some V segments (TRBV6-2 and TRBV6-3 among them) were excluded as indistinguishable. For TCR beta chains, V- and J-gene trimming was later linked to a missense DCLRE1C variant.

PCR involved 60 Vbeta and 13 Jbeta primers. The assay was immunoSEQ multiplex PCR, and TCRdb's table has in-frame clones only and misses some. The sample contains fewer than 200,000 clones, roughly three quarters of which appear only once. The TCR comes from a male donor in good health and CMV-seropositive. V usage is TRBV30 and J usage is TRBJ1-2; tentative D call: TRBD1 (6 bases). Sequencing was performed on PBMCs. CDR3 sequence reads: CARTQGTGYTF. The CDR3 nucleotides read TGTGCCAGAACACAGGGTACCGGCTACACCTTC.